The rows below give T cell receptor beta chains drawn from one sample of a study of blood T cell repertoires in COVID-19. Libraries were prepared by immunoSEQ multiplex PCR; TCRdb keeps only in-frame clonotypes and omits some of them. The data contain roughly 250,000 clones, approximately 83% of them singletons. Material: PBMCs or T cells enriched from blood (not recorded which). All receptors derive from a woman in her thirties who had recovered from COVID-19. Both conserved end residues are part of each CDR3. Each record gives: V gene, J gene, CDR3 protein.

V: TRBV5-5; J: TRBJ2-5; CDR3: CASSYPPGTGYQETQYF
V: TRBV13; J: TRBJ2-2; CDR3: CASSLDTGTGTGELFF
V: TRBV9; J: TRBJ2-5; CDR3: CASSPRLSGRGGAKTQYF
V: TRBV6-4; J: TRBJ1-4; CDR3: CASSDSTGGNEKLFF
V: TRBV28; J: TRBJ1-1; CDR3: CASRQGVMNTEAFF
V: TRBV27; J: TRBJ1-2; CDR3: CASSFYQRDRVGYTF
V: TRBV6-4; J: TRBJ1-1; CDR3: CASSERAGGVSAFF
V: TRBV6-2/TRBV6-3; J: TRBJ1-2; CDR3: CASSYVDRSLSNGYTF
V: TRBV2; J: TRBJ2-2; CDR3: CASGLDGGSTGELFF
V: TRBV7-2; J: TRBJ1-5; CDR3: CASSLKGGGNQPQHF
V: TRBV27; J: TRBJ2-1; CDR3: CASYTRTGSGLSSYNEQFF